Each of the 13 T cell receptor beta chains below was sequenced from the same sample in a study of blood T cell repertoires in COVID-19. Produced via immunoSEQ multiplex PCR; TCRdb's table is partial and in-frame only. The table has over 150,000 clones, 60% to 85% seen once; the top ten hold roughly 1.8%. The sequenced material came from peripheral blood. The source is a man older than 75 with acute or convalescent COVID-19.

V gene TRBV11-3 combines with J gene TRBJ2-3; D gene unclear. The germline V gene has CDR1 SGHNT and CDR2 YENEEA. The ends were cut back, 2 bases at V and 6 bases at J, with 3 bases in the middle. The length of the CDR3 is 11 residues. The CDR3 is CASSLSDTQYF. The CDR3 bases are TGTGCCAGCAGCTTAAGCGATACGCAGTATTTT.

The genes are TRBV12-1 and TRBJ1-4; TRBD1 reflects the table's D call only, with no check against the DNA. TRBV12-1 constitutes a pseudogene. CDR3 size: 14 residues. The CDR3: CASTSGQTNEKLFF. CDR3 DNA: TGTGCCAGCACCTCGGGACAGACTAATGAAAAACTGTTTTTT.

The V and J genes are TRBV5-1 and TRBJ2-3, with 13 bases aligning to TRBD2. Trimming took 4 bases from V and 6 from J; bases not matched to a gene: 8. The CDR3 loop spans 16 amino acids. Germline CDR1 reads SGHRS; CDR2 reads YFSETQ. The CDR3 bases are TGCGCCAGCAGCCCTCTGACTAGCGGGGGGTGGGATACGCAGTATTTT. It yields the protein CASSPLTSGGWDTQYF.

This clone was counted only a few times. The chain combines TRBV12-5 with TRBJ1-6; no clear D gene. The CDR3 loop spans 17 amino acids. V shed 3 bases and J shed 5 bases, with 17 bases lying between them. Germline assignment: CDR1 LGHNT and CDR2 FRNRAP. CDR3: CASGFPPGSGDNSPLHF. CDR3 nucleotides: TGTGCTAGTGGTTTTCCCCCGGGGAGCGGGGATAATTCACCCCTCCACTTT.

The J gene is TRBJ1-4, the V gene TRBV28; TRBD1 might be the D (5 bases). This CDR3 region has 15 residues. In germline, CDR1 is MDHEN, CDR2 SYDVKM. With 1 base removed from V and 4 bases from J, the gap between germline ends came to 10 bases. The CDR3 bases are TGTGCCAGCAGTTTATTAGGGGCAGGTAATGAAAAACTGTTTTTT. It specifies CASSLLGAGNEKLFF.

This clone was seen only a few times. This chain joins TRBV20-1 and TRBJ1-4; D not resolved. The V gene lost 3 bases and the J gene lost 5 bases, with 13 bases spanning the gap. The CDR3 length is 14 residues. Germline V gene sequence: CDR1 DFQATT, CDR2 SNEGSKA (reference sequence). The CDR3 spells CSASSVTFNEKLFF. The CDR3 region has the DNA TGCAGTGCTAGTTCGGTGACATTCAATGAAAAACTGTTTTTT.

The chain recombines TRBV7-8 with TRBJ1-6; 8 bases agree with TRBD1. This CDR3 has 13 residues. Germline CDR1 SGHVS, CDR2 FQNEAQ. V trimming: 1 base; J trimming: 19 bases; junction bases outside the gene matches: 9. The CDR3 sequence: CASSLDSGTGPHF. In DNA, the CDR3 is TGTGCCAGCAGCTTAGACTCCGGGACAGGACCTCACTTT.

The chain carries TRBV9 and TRBJ2-7; 12 bases match TRBD1. Losses at the gene ends were 0 bases for V and 1 base for J; bases not matched to a gene: 5. Per germline, CDR1 SGDLS and CDR2 YYNGEE. The CDR3 covers 17 residues. The DNA for the CDR3 is TGTGCCAGCAGCGTAGAGGGACAGGGGGCGCAGTCCTACGAGCAGTACTTC. Translating gives CASSVEGQGAQSYEQYF.

J is TRBJ1-5 and V is TRBV27, with D possibly matching TRBD1 (5 bases). The CDR3 is made up of 16 amino acids. The V end lost 1 base, the J end lost 7 bases, and 17 bases lay between the germline ends. Germline values: CDR1 MNHEY, CDR2 SMNVEV (reference sequence). CDR3 nucleotides: TGTGCCAGCAGTTTATACGGCGAGGCAGGGCGCCAGCCCCAGCATTTT. Translated: CASSLYGEAGRQPQHF.

The chain joins TRBV5-1 to TRBJ1-6, with 7 bases that match TRBD1. V was pared by 0 bases and J by 10 bases, with 4 bases of the junction left unmatched. Germline lookup yields CDR1 SGHRS and CDR2 YFSETQ. This CDR3 spans 14 amino acids. The DNA for the CDR3 is TGCGCCAGCAGCTTGGAGGACAGGAAATCACCCCTCCACTTT. It is translated as CASSLEDRKSPLHF.

V usage is TRBV28 and J usage is TRBJ1-2, with a possible D match to TRBD1 (6 bases). The CDR3 runs 15 residues. CDR1 and CDR2 (germline): MDHEN, SYDVKM. The V and J ends lost 8 bases and 4 bases respectively, with 20 bases between them. CDR3 DNA: TGTGCCAGCGGGGTGGCACGGGGGGCAGGCTATGGCTACACCTTC. It yields the protein CASGVARGAGYGYTF.

The V gene is TRBV2, the J gene TRBJ2-1; 12 bases match TRBD1. The CDR3 runs 15 residues. CDR1 SNHLY and CDR2 FYNNEI come from the germline V gene. The V and J ends lost 4 bases and 8 bases, in that order; junction bases with no gene match: 6. CDR3 coding DNA: TGTGCCAGCAGTGCGGGACAGGGGGCGGACCATGAGCAGTTCTTC. Translating it yields CASSAGQGADHEQFF.

The gene calls are TRBV18 and TRBJ1-2; D is uncertain. The V gene lost 3 bases and the J gene lost 5 bases, with 7 bases spanning the gap. This CDR3 is built from 12 residues. Germline CDR1 and CDR2: KGHSH and LQKENI. CDR3 protein: CASSPTNYGYTF. The CDR3 DNA reads as TGTGCCAGCTCACCGACAAATTATGGCTACACCTTC.